The T cell receptor beta chain under discussion was sequenced for a study of tumor-infiltrating lymphocytes in primary liver carcinoma. Whole-study context: Stage T1-T3 N0M0 and a size of about 4.2 to 10 cm characterized the tumors. Samples gave roughly 3.65 to 8 million productive TCRbeta reads, similar across tissue types.

Looked up from germline, CDR1 is SGHAT and CDR2 is FQNNGV. This CDR3 has 14 amino acids. On this clonotype itself: This may come from a read error, since a much larger clone is one base off.

TCR beta cDNA came from roughly 0.45 ug total RNA, primed with a constant-region primer. A slightly modified ARM-PCR protocol with three nested multiplex PCR rounds produced these TCR beta libraries. For 10 cycles apiece, the opening two PCR rounds ran with TRBV1-TRBV30 forward primers and a C-beta reverse primer. TCRdb re-called the multiplex PCR reads through MiXCR, storing one row per CDR3 protein. The table lists just over 300,000 distinct CDR3 sequences, almost 60% of them singletons. Both blood RNA, taken from unsorted whole blood, and germline DNA were extracted. Input material: peripheral blood. The J gene is TRBJ2-7, the V gene TRBV11-2; TRBD1 matches at 10 bases. The receptor was derived from a woman in her thirties with primary liver carcinoma and hepatitis B virus infection. This chain's CDR3 is CVSSLSTGGHEQYF. The CDR3 coding sequence is TGTGTCAGCAGCCTTTCGACAGGGGGCCACGAGCAGTACTTC.